A single T cell receptor beta chain is shown here with its context. V was pared by 3 bases and J by 9 bases, with 5 bases between. This CDR3 spans 11 amino acids. Germline V gene sequence: CDR1 MGHRA, CDR2 YSYEKL. The data were taken from a study of patients and donors after allogeneic stem cell transplantation. A single record per CDR3 protein comes from TCRdb applying MiXCR to the RT-PCR reads. The sample shows about a million distinct CDR3 sequences, 18% of them seen only once. The TCR was taken from a human donor who was either an allogeneic HSCT recipient or a stem cell or donor lymphocyte infusion donor (not recorded which). It is not recorded whose cells these are; they may come from a transplant donor. V gene TRBV4-1 combines with J gene TRBJ2-2; D unresolved. The sample consisted of blood, either unsorted or a sorted T cell fraction (not recorded which). The CDR3 bases are TGCGCCAGCAGCCACGACCGGGAGCTGTTTTTT. It encodes CASSHDRELFF.